This note documents a single TCR beta chain sequence. Its recognized antigen is unknown. No base qualities exist here, and no much larger clone lies one base off it. CD4+ and CD8+ cells were isolated by positive magnetic bead selection on an AutoMACS, and purity was checked by flow cytometry. Initial screening for clonal expansions relied on flow cytometry with a TCR V beta antibody panel, after which sorted CD8+ fractions underwent TCRB deep sequencing for characterization. Ficoll-Paque PLUS density gradient separation was used to isolate peripheral blood mononuclear cells. Nucleospin Tissue or Tissue XS kits were used to extract DNA from CD4-enriched, CD8-enriched or PBMC samples, and a Qubit 2.0 fluorometer was used for quantification. The immunoSEQ assay was applied to genomic DNA for TCRB CDR3 sequencing. As for the authors' bioinformatics: When patient CD8+ clones exceeding 1% were checked against published virus-specific TCRB sequences, only a few matched. Analyses were restricted to productive TCRB rearrangements. Clonality was expressed as a Shannon entropy-based productive clonality index, with each clone defined by a unique TCRB CDR3 sequence. To calculate repertoire overlap between two samples, the template counts of each clone were considered relative to each sample's total templates. V-gene usage from TCRB sequencing and V-gene usage measured by flow cytometry were correlated (Spearman r of approximately 0.59). TCRdb retrieved this table from immuneACCESS and kept in-frame rearrangements only. Not all clones are present; in checked studies, unresolved V genes account for under half, and no reason is known for the remainder. The V and J calls and clone size are taken from that table; D and trimming were inferred from the DNA. In all, the sample holds roughly 16,000 clones, and around 80% of those were seen once. The ten most abundant clones make up approximately 9.3% of the sample.

These data belong to a study of somatic mutations in cytotoxic T cells in rheumatoid arthritis (dated by TCRdb to between 2016 and 2019). A note on the overall study: Peripheral blood (about 30 ml EDTA) was collected from patients immediately after diagnosis and before any treatment began. Some V beta antibody-stained T-cell populations were flow-sorted on a FACSAria II or Sony SH800 at nearly 100% purity, and sorted V beta1+ cells also underwent TCRB sequencing. In newly diagnosed rheumatoid arthritis without treatment, the study examined if expanded CD8+ T-cell clones harbor somatic mutations, relying on TCRB deep sequencing to characterize clonality. TCRB deep sequencing was performed for approximately 60 rheumatoid arthritis patients and 20 or so healthy controls. Patient and control groups had essentially identical median ages. Results and caveats for the whole study, not just this receptor: CD8+ T-cell clonality in rheumatoid arthritis patients was not significantly different from that in age-matched healthy controls. In about an eighth of the roughly 65 patients, more than 20% of CD8+ cells belonged to the largest CD8+ clone, while several identical CD8+ TCRB sequences were shared between blood and synovial fluid. The slight underrepresentation of TRBV07 in patients was not corrected for multiple comparisons. The antigen targets of the expanded CD8+ clones were unknown, and absence from virus-specific databases did not rule out viral specificity. Healthy controls showed no age-related increase in CD8+ clonality, whereas patients did (Spearman r ≈ 0.5).

Including the terminal cysteine and phenylalanine, the CDR3 comprises 15 residues. Only the CDR3 DNA is retained, 45 bases long and in frame from the first base. V lost 4 bases and J lost 2 bases, and the count of bases not matched to a germline gene is 5. Via the germline V gene (reference sequence), CDR1 is SGHNT and CDR2 YYREEE. The source of this sequence is an adult with rheumatoid arthritis. The chain couples TRBV5-4 to TRBJ2-7, and TRBD2 matches 11 of the central bases. The specimen sequenced was CD8+ T cells sorted from blood. The CDR3 region has the sequence CASSTSSGGPYEQYF. The DNA reads TGTGCCAGCAGCACCTCTAGCGGGGGGCCCTACGAGCAGTACTTC.